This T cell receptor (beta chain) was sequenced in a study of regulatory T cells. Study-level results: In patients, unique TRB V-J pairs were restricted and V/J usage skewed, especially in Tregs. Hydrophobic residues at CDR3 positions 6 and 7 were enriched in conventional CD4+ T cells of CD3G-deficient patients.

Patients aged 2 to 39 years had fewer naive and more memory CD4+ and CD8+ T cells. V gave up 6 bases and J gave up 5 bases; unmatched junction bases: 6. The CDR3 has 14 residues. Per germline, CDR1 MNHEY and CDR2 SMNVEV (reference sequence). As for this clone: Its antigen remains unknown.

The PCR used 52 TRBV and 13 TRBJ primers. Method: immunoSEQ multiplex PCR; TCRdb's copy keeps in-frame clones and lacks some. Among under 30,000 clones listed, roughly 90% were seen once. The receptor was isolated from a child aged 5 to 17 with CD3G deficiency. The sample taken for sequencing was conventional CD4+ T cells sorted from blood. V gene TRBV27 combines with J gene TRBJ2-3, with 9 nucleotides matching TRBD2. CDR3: CASRGAGGRDTQYF. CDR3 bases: TGTGCCAGCAGAGGGGCGGGAGGGCGAGATACGCAGTATTTT.